Below, 13 T cell receptor beta chains from the same sample are listed, as sequenced in a study of blood T cell repertoires in COVID-19. Method: immunoSEQ multiplex PCR; TCRdb's copy keeps in-frame clones and lacks some. Of about 190,000 clones in the sample, roughly 88% were seen once. Sequenced input: peripheral blood. These receptors were obtained from a woman aged 40 to 50 who had recovered from COVID-19.

CDR3 in DNA: TGTGCCAGCAGTTTGTGGCAGGTTGAGCAGTTCTTC. Its protein product is CASSLWQVEQFF. The gene calls are TRBV28 and TRBJ2-1; no clear D gene. V was clipped by 3 bases and J by 9 bases, with 9 bases between them. The CDR3 is 12 amino acids. Germline lookup yields CDR1 MDHEN and CDR2 SYDVKM. Combining the CDR3 with reference TRBV28 and TRBJ2-1 gives the whole variable domain DVKVTQSSRYLVKRTGEKVFLECVQDMDHENMFWYRQDPGLGLRLIYFSYDVKMKEKGDIPEGYSVSREKKERFSLILESASTNQTSMYLCASSLWQVEQFFGPGTRLTVL.

The V call is TRBV15, the J call TRBJ2-1; 12 positions match TRBD2. With 3 bases clipped from V and 4 bases from J, the junction kept 1 base outside the gene matches. Germline V gene sequence: CDR1 LNHNV, CDR2 YYDKDF (reference sequence). The length of the CDR3 is 15 residues. The CDR3 loop is CATSRTSGGYNEQFF. In DNA, the CDR3 is TGTGCCACCAGCAGGACTAGCGGGGGTTACAATGAGCAGTTCTTC.

The rearrangement uses TRBV28 and TRBJ2-2; possible D gene TRBD1, 6 bases. V was shortened by 6 bases and J by 0 bases, with 8 bases between the two germline ends. Germline-derived CDR1 and CDR2 are MDHEN and SYDVKM. The CDR3 contains 14 residues. CDR3 DNA: TGTGCCAGCAGGAGGACAGCGAACACCGGGGAGCTGTTTTTT. This codes for CASRRTANTGELFF. Together with reference TRBV28 and TRBJ2-2, the CDR3 gives the full variable domain: DVKVTQSSRYLVKRTGEKVFLECVQDMDHENMFWYRQDPGLGLRLIYFSYDVKMKEKGDIPEGYSVSREKKERFSLILESASTNQTSMYLCASRRTANTGELFFGEGSRLTVL.

The rearrangement joins TRBV28 to TRBJ2-5; unclear D gene. The germline V gene encodes CDR1 MDHEN and CDR2 SYDVKM. Trimming shortened V by 5 bases and J by 3 bases, and 4 bases separated the two germline ends. The CDR3 covers 11 residues. In DNA form, the CDR3 reads TGTGCCAGCAGTATCGAAGAGACCCAGTACTTC. Its protein product is CASSIEETQYF. Full variable domain (missing parts from reference TRBV28 and TRBJ2-5): DVKVTQSSRYLVKRTGEKVFLECVQDMDHENMFWYRQDPGLGLRLIYFSYDVKMKEKGDIPEGYSVSREKKERFSLILESASTNQTSMYLCASSIEETQYFGPGTRLLVL.

This clone was seen only a few times. CDR3 amino acids: CASSAWAAVTQETQYF. For the CDR3, the DNA is TGTGCCAGCTCAGCTTGGGCAGCCGTAACCCAAGAGACCCAGTACTTC. The V and J genes are TRBV28 and TRBJ2-5, with D unresolved. Between the trimmed V and J ends, which lost 8 bases and 1 base, there was a span of 20 bases. There are 16 residues in the CDR3. CDR1 and CDR2 from the germline V gene are MDHEN and SYDVKM.

The chain combines TRBV6-5 with TRBJ1-1, with 7 nucleotides matching TRBD1. V was pared by 2 bases and J by 3 bases, with 3 bases of the junction left unmatched. The CDR3 length is 14 residues. The germline V gene has CDR1 MNHEY and CDR2 SVGAGI. The CDR3 spells CASSYQGEDTEAFF. DNA of the CDR3: TGTGCCAGCAGTTACCAGGGGGAGGACACTGAAGCTTTCTTT.

The chain links TRBV7-2 to TRBJ2-5; a possible D gene is TRBD2 (5 bases). V lost 4 bases to trimming and J lost 7 bases, with 16 bases between them. Germline CDR1 SGHTA, CDR2 FQGNSA. The CDR3 is 14 residues long. In DNA form, the CDR3 reads TGTGCCAGCAGCTCCCCCCGGGGTGGGTCGACCCAGTACTTC. Its translation is CASSSPRGGSTQYF. The variable domain in full, completed from reference TRBV7-2 and TRBJ2-5, reads GAGVSQSPSNKVTEKGKDVELRCDPISGHTALYWYRQSLGQGLEFLIYFQGNSAPDKSGLPSDRFSAERTGGSVSTLTIQRTQQEDSAVYLCASSSPRGGSTQYFGPGTRLLVL.

The chain combines TRBV29-1 with TRBJ2-5; the D gene is possibly TRBD2 (6 bases). The V end was cut by 4 bases, the J end by 1 base, with 10 bases between. CDR3 length: 13 residues. Germline values: CDR1 SQVTM, CDR2 ANQGSEA. Here the CDR3 DNA reads TGCAGCGTTGTTGGGGGGATCCAAGAGACCCAGTACTTC. Translating it yields CSVVGGIQETQYF.

The rearrangement links TRBV19 to TRBJ2-7, with a weak D call TRBD2 (5 bases). Germline CDR1 LNHDA, CDR2 SQIVND (reference sequence). The CDR3 is made up of 15 amino acids. Trimming cost V 0 bases and J 6 bases, with 15 bases left between them. The CDR3 loop is CASSIDETGRREQYF. DNA for the CDR3: TGTGCCAGTAGTATAGATGAGACGGGAAGGCGCGAGCAGTACTTC.

The table lists this clone with a count of one. V gene TRBV12-5 combines with J gene TRBJ2-1; no reliable D call. CDR1 is LGHNT, CDR2 FRNRAP, per germline. The germline V and J ends were trimmed by 6 bases and 9 bases, with 21 bases remaining between them. This CDR3 has 15 amino acids. Written as DNA, the CDR3 is TGTGCTAGTGGCCCCTATACAGAGTCTCGTGGTGAGCAGTTCTTC. This sequence encodes CASGPYTESRGEQFF.

V gene TRBV3-1 (or the pseudogene TRBV3-2) combines with J gene TRBJ2-1, with 8 positions matching TRBD2. CDR3 length: 16 residues. With V trimmed by 1 base and J by 4 bases, 6 bases remained unmatched. Germline V CDR1 and CDR2: LGHDT, YNNKEL (reference sequence). The CDR3 reads CASSQGIAGHYNEQFF. The CDR3 DNA follows: TGTGCCAGCAGCCAAGGAATAGCGGGGCATTACAATGAGCAGTTCTTC.

The genes are TRBV3-1 (or the pseudogene TRBV3-2) and TRBJ2-7; 10 bases map to TRBD1. The germline V gene encodes CDR1 LGHDT and CDR2 YNNKEL (reference sequence). CDR3 length: 15 amino acids. V trimming: 6 bases; J trimming: 5 bases; junction bases outside the gene matches: 10. The CDR3 coding sequence is TGTGCCAGCAGTACAGCCGGGACAGGGGTTGACGAGCAGTACTTC. This encodes CASSTAGTGVDEQYF.

The rearrangement joins TRBV7-2 to TRBJ2-2; D ambiguous. CDR3 length: 13 residues. The V end lost 1 base, the J end lost 8 bases, and 8 bases lay between the germline ends. Germline values: CDR1 SGHTA, CDR2 FQGNSA. In nucleotides, the CDR3 is TGTGCCAGCAGCTTAGGAATCGGGGGGGAGCTGTTTTTT. Translation gives CASSLGIGGELFF. The full variable domain, its missing parts supplied by reference TRBV7-2 and TRBJ2-2, is GAGVSQSPSNKVTEKGKDVELRCDPISGHTALYWYRQSLGQGLEFLIYFQGNSAPDKSGLPSDRFSAERTGGSVSTLTIQRTQQEDSAVYLCASSLGIGGELFFGEGSRLTVL.